This passage covers 8 T cell receptor beta chains from one sample sequenced in a study of T cell responses to AZD1222 COVID-19 vaccine. Using immunoSEQ multiplex PCR, the repertoire was profiled, and TCRdb retains in-frame clones only, with some absent. The profile shows 140,000 or so clones, approximately 90% of them singletons. The specimen comprised peripheral blood, sampled 28 days after the second AZD1222 dose. The receptors derive from an adult who received the AZD1222 COVID-19 vaccine.

This CDR3 is CASSDSGDRGGPGNTIYF. The CDR3, as DNA: TGTGCCAGCAGTGACTCAGGGGACAGAGGAGGGCCTGGAAACACCATATATTTT. This chain connects TRBV6-4 to TRBJ1-3, with TRBD1 matching over 7 bases. Losses at the gene ends were 0 bases for V and 2 bases for J; bases not matched to a gene: 10. Germline assignment: CDR1 MRHNA and CDR2 SNTAGT. There are 18 residues in the CDR3.

The chain is built from TRBV6-5 and TRBJ1-1; D is unclear. Trimming pared 8 bases from V and 10 bases from J, leaving 20 bases between. Germline lookup yields CDR1 MNHEY and CDR2 SVGAGI. The CDR3 extends over 13 amino acids. CDR3 loop: CASPPHQTGTAFF. The CDR3 region has the DNA TGTGCCAGCCCGCCCCACCAGACGGGAACAGCTTTCTTT.

The chain couples TRBV27 to TRBJ2-7; D is undetermined. V lost 11 bases, J lost 3 bases, and 23 bases lay in between. The CDR3 runs 15 residues. Germline V gives CDR1 MNHEY, CDR2 SMNVEV (reference sequence). The CDR3 nucleotides read TGTGCCGGCTCTTCCCAACAGACCTCCTTCTACGAGCAGTACTTC. This encodes CAGSSQQTSFYEQYF.

The chain links TRBV13 to TRBJ2-7; D gene uncertain. Germline V CDR1 and CDR2: PRHDT, FYEKMQ (reference sequence). Deletions cut 4 bases from V and 4 bases from J, with 5 bases between. This CDR3 comprises 11 residues. The CDR3 sequence: CASSYLYEQYF. The CDR3 nucleotides are TGTGCCAGCAGCTACCTGTACGAGCAGTACTTC.

The DNA of the CDR3 is TGCAGCGTTGCCCGTTCGACAGACTCTGGAAACACCATATATTTT. Its protein is CSVARSTDSGNTIYF. This rearrangement joins TRBV29-1 to TRBJ1-3; the D gene is possibly TRBD1 (5 bases). Germline V gene lookup returns CDR1 SQVTM and CDR2 ANQGSEA. The ends were cut back, 4 bases at V and 0 bases at J, with 13 bases in the middle. CDR3 size: 15 residues.

The rearrangement joins TRBV5-4 to TRBJ1-4; TRBD1 aligns across 8 bases. Germline V gives CDR1 SGHNT, CDR2 YYREEE (reference sequence). V lost 1 base, J lost 5 bases, and 10 bases stayed unmatched. The CDR3 length is 17 residues. This CDR3 is CASSLLGQGARNEKLFF. CDR3 bases: TGTGCCAGCAGCTTGCTCGGCCAGGGGGCGCGGAATGAAAAACTGTTTTTT.

The genes are TRBV11-2 and TRBJ2-1; TRBD1 aligns across 11 bases. Germline lookup yields CDR1 SGHAT and CDR2 FQNNGV. V shed 6 bases, J shed 6 bases, and the junction held 4 bases outside the gene matches. The CDR3 runs to 14 residues. CDR3 DNA sequence: TGTGCCAGCAGTACAGGGACAGGGGGCAATGAGCAGTTCTTC. It codes for CASSTGTGGNEQFF.

The chain is built from TRBV10-3 and TRBJ1-2; TRBD1 agrees at 7 bases. With V trimmed by 0 bases and J by 0 bases, 10 bases remained unmatched. CDR3 length equals 18 residues. Germline CDR1 ENHRY, CDR2 SYGVKD. CDR3 residues: CAISESMAGGASNYGYTF. The DNA of the CDR3 is TGTGCCATCAGTGAGTCGATGGCAGGGGGAGCTTCTAACTATGGCTACACCTTC.